This TCR beta chain appears in the sequencing data of a study of post-analysis software for immune sequencing data. At the level of the study: Courses of disease covered relapsing-remitting, secondary progressive and progressive-relapsing multiple sclerosis. Points from the study as a whole: Controls showed lower frequencies than patients for five TRBV segments, and TRBV5-6, TRBV5-1 and TRBV20-1 were among these. F measure grouped same-batch samples tightly together. Diversity measured as normalized Chao1 was significantly lower in multiple sclerosis patients than in controls.

Concerning this clonotype: Its antigen is undetermined.

Unique molecular identifiers were built into the TCR beta cDNA libraries. Researchers reported approximately 500,000 cDNA molecules coming from about 1 to 10 million T cells. TCRdb re-called the PCR reads with MiXCR, one entry per CDR3 protein. Of 450,000 to 650,000 distinct CDR3 sequences listed, around 44% were seen once; the top ten hold 1.5% to 2%. The CDR3 runs to 13 residues. Germline V CDR1 and CDR2: DFQATT, SNEGSKA (reference sequence). Trimming removed 1 base from V and 6 bases from J, with 10 bases in between. Specimen: blood. V usage is TRBV20-1 and J usage is TRBJ2-1, with D tentatively TRBD2 (6 bases). The sequence was collected from a girl aged 10-17 years with multiple sclerosis. The CDR3 DNA sequence: TGCAGTGCTAGAGGGGAGGTTTTCAATGAGCAGTTCTTC. This encodes CSARGEVFNEQFF.